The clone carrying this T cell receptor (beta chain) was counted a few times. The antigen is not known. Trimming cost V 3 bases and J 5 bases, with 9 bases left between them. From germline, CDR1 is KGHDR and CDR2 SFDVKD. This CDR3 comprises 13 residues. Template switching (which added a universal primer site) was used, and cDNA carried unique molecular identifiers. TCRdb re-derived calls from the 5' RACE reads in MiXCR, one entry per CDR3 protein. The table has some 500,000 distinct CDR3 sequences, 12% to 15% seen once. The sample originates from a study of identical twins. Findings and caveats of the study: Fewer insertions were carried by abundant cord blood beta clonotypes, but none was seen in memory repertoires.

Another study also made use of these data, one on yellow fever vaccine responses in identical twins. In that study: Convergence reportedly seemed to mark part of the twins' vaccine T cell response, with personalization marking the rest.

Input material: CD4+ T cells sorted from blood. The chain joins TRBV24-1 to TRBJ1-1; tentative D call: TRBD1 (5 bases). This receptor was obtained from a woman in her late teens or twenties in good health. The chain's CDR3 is CATSDAGRTEAFF. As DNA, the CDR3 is TGTGCCACCAGTGATGCAGGGAGAACTGAAGCTTTCTTT.